This TCR beta chain was captured by sequencing in a study of T cell responses to AZD1222 COVID-19 vaccine. Produced via immunoSEQ multiplex PCR; TCRdb's table is partial and in-frame only. The sample yields fewer than 45,000 clones, 85% to 90% seen once. Study conclusions and caveats: Just a handful of people given AZD1222 tested seropositive at baseline.

CDR3 size: 14 residues. V lost 5 bases and J 5 bases, leaving 15 bases between the germline ends. Germline-derived CDR1 and CDR2 are MNHEY and SMNVEV (reference sequence). Notes on this clone: Its antigen remains unidentified.

V gene TRBV27 combines with J gene TRBJ1-2; TRBD1 is a possible D gene (6 bases). This clonotype was sampled from an adult in good health. The sequences come from peripheral blood, collected on day 0 of AZD1222 vaccination. In DNA, the CDR3 is TGTGCCAGCAGTCCAGGGGCGATAGAGTATGGCTACACCTTC. Protein product: CASSPGAIEYGYTF.